A selection of T cell receptor beta chains follows, all from one sample in a study of T cell repertoires in cytomegalovirus infection. Their recognized antigens are unknown. MiXCR, run by TCRdb on the reads, gives a single entry per CDR3 protein. This table holds tens of thousands of distinct CDR3 sequences, more than 20% found once. The sequencing used CD8+ T cells from cultured PBMCs, collected from culture after CMV antigen stimulation. The receptors were sampled from a human donor in good health (CMV status not recorded). Some clones in this sample may be carry-over from other donors' samples. Both conserved end residues are part of each CDR3. A D gene is named only where the DNA matches it firmly. Size is stated for part of the rows, as once, few or many counts, or as a class when the clone is expanded.

d_gene	abundance	j_gene	v_gene	CDR3aa	CDR3nt
-	many	TRBJ1-4	TRBV7-8	CASSFDSSEEKLFF	TGTGCCAGCAGCTTCGACAGCAGCGAAGAAAAACTGTTTTTT
-	few	TRBJ1-1	TRBV7-9	CASTPADTEAFF	TGTGCCAGCACCCCGGCGGACACTGAAGCTTTCTTT
TRBD1	many	TRBJ2-7	TRBV7-2	CASSLADRGYEQYF	TGTGCCAGCAGCTTAGCGGACAGGGGATACGAGCAGTACTTC
-	-	TRBJ1-1	TRBV5-4	CASSLAQFMNTEAFF	TGTGCCAGCAGCTTGGCCCAGTTCATGAACACTGAAGCTTTCTTT
TRBD1	many	TRBJ1-4	TRBV11-3	CASSLRDRGFEKLFF	TGTGCCAGCAGCCTCCGGGACAGGGGATTTGAAAAACTGTTTTTT
-	few	TRBJ2-3	TRBV27	CASSRSFTDTQYF	TGTGCCAGCAGTCGATCATTCACAGATACGCAGTATTTT
TRBD1	many	TRBJ1-1	TRBV7-2	CASSLMGEETGGKGTEAFF	TGTGCCAGCAGCTTAATGGGGGAAGAGACAGGGGGCAAGGGCACTGAAGCTTTCTTT
-	-	TRBJ1-1	TRBV29-1	CSVEGWELNTEAFF	TGCAGCGTTGAAGGGTGGGAGCTGAACACTGAAGCTTTCTTT
-	many	TRBJ2-1	TRBV7-8	CASSLVDGPGPVNEQFF	TGTGCCAGCAGCTTAGTGGACGGACCGGGACCCGTCAATGAGCAGTTCTTC
TRBD1	few	TRBJ2-6	TRBV7-3	CASSLRGTGASSGANVLTF	TGTGCCAGCAGCTTAAGAGGGACAGGGGCTTCCTCTGGGGCCAACGTCCTGACTTTC
-	many	TRBJ1-1	TRBV7-6	CASSLGRAEYTEAFF	TGTGCCAGCAGCTTAGGCCGGGCAGAATACACTGAAGCTTTCTTT
-	few	TRBJ2-3	TRBV7-2	CASSLLGGTDTQYF	TGTGCCAGCAGCTTGTTAGGGGGCACAGATACGCAGTATTTT
-	few	TRBJ1-6	TRBV7-8	CASSRSVGGGGNSPLHF	TGTGCCAGCAGCCGATCTGTAGGGGGAGGCGGGAATTCACCCCTCCACTTT
TRBD1	-	TRBJ1-5	TRBV28	CASRPTGTGGSNQPQHF	TGTGCCAGCAGACCTACCGGGACAGGGGGTAGCAATCAGCCCCAGCATTTT
-	-	TRBJ1-6	TRBV9	CASSLGRPYNSPLHF	TGTGCCAGCAGCCTGGGACGGCCTTATAATTCACCCCTCCACTTT
-	-	TRBJ2-7	TRBV5-4	CASSAAGAPTEQYF	TGTGCCAGCAGCGCCGCCGGAGCCCCCACGGAGCAGTACTTC
-	few	TRBJ1-5	TRBV19	CATSSEWSQPQHF	TGTGCCACCTCCAGTGAGTGGAGTCAGCCCCAGCATTTT
-	-	TRBJ2-5	TRBV7-8	CASSPPVGDSETQYF	TGTGCCAGCAGCCCCCCCGTAGGGGACTCAGAGACCCAGTACTTC
-	-	TRBJ1-1	TRBV28	CASKEGSTEAFF	TGTGCCAGCAAAGAAGGTTCAACTGAAGCTTTCTTT
TRBD2	many	TRBJ2-5	TRBV7-2	CASSLVAGTPETQYF	TGTGCCAGCAGCTTAGTAGCGGGAACTCCAGAGACCCAGTACTTC
-	many	TRBJ2-6	TRBV27	CASSLSGANVLTF	TGTGCCAGCAGCTTATCTGGGGCCAACGTCCTGACTTTC
-	-	TRBJ2-5	TRBV10-3	CAIPRGGGRPNQETQYF	TGTGCCATCCCTAGGGGGGGGGGCCGACCCAACCAAGAGACCCAGTACTTC
TRBD1	-	TRBJ1-2	TRBV27	CASSPGQGYYSYTF	TGTGCCAGCAGTCCGGGACAGGGGTATTATAGCTACACCTTC
TRBD2	few	TRBJ2-1	TRBV10-1	CARGLADYNEQFF	TGCGCCAGGGGACTAGCGGACTACAATGAGCAGTTCTTC
TRBD1	few	TRBJ2-5	TRBV7-6	CASSLNVGQGAGETQYF	TGTGCCAGCAGCTTAAATGTCGGGCAGGGGGCGGGAGAGACCCAGTACTTC
-	few	TRBJ2-6	TRBV6-2/TRBV6-3	CASSQTGTGANVLTF	TGTGCCAGCAGCCAAACAGGGACTGGGGCCAACGTCCTGACTTTC
TRBD1	few	TRBJ1-1	TRBV4-2	CASSHPGTGVGVDTEAFF	TGTGCCAGCAGCCATCCCGGGACAGGGGTAGGGGTGGACACTGAAGCTTTCTTT
-	-	TRBJ1-1	TRBV12-3/TRBV12-4	CASSFSTVNTEAFF	TGTGCCAGCAGTTTTTCCACGGTGAACACTGAAGCTTTCTTT
TRBD1	-	TRBJ2-2	TRBV19	CASTARPGQGNAGRELFF	TGTGCCAGTACTGCTAGACCGGGACAGGGAAATGCGGGCCGGGAGCTGTTTTTT
-	many	TRBJ2-2	TRBV7-8	CASSLKPQSVGELFF	TGTGCCAGCAGCTTGAAACCACAGTCGGTCGGGGAGCTGTTTTTT
TRBD1	-	TRBJ2-5	TRBV6-2/TRBV6-3	CASRGTGQQETQYF	TGTGCCAGCAGAGGAACGGGACAGCAAGAGACCCAGTACTTC
-	-	TRBJ2-4	TRBV7-9	CASSLGLAKNIQYF	TGTGCCAGCAGCTTAGGTCTAGCCAAAAACATTCAGTACTTC
TRBD2	-	TRBJ2-1	TRBV7-9	CASSIPSGGVGEQFF	TGTGCCAGCAGCATTCCTAGCGGGGGGGTAGGTGAGCAGTTCTTC
-	few	TRBJ1-6	TRBV5-6	CASSLGRSYDF	TGTGCCAGCAGCTTAGGAAGGAGCTACGACTTT
-	-	TRBJ2-3	TRBV5-1	CASSLWGTDTQYF	TGCGCCAGCAGCTTATGGGGAACAGATACGCAGTATTTT
TRBD1	many	TRBJ2-7	TRBV6-2/TRBV6-3	CASSTGTGGEQYF	TGTGCCAGCTCAACCGGGACAGGGGGCGAGCAGTACTTC
-	many	TRBJ1-2	TRBV28	CASSLQANYGYTF	TGTGCCAGCAGCCTACAAGCTAACTATGGCTACACCTTC
-	few	TRBJ2-7	TRBV27	CASSSDTSEQYF	TGTGCCAGCAGTTCAGACACGTCCGAGCAGTACTTC
-	many	TRBJ2-7	TRBV7-2	CASGQISYEQYF	TGTGCCAGTGGACAAATAAGCTACGAGCAGTACTTC
TRBD2	many	TRBJ2-3	TRBV7-2	CASSPTSGGALDTQYF	TGTGCCAGCAGCCCGACTAGCGGGGGGGCCTTAGATACGCAGTATTTT
-	many	TRBJ1-3	TRBV7-6	CASSLDVRRVGNTIYF	TGTGCCAGCAGCTTAGATGTACGGCGGGTTGGAAACACCATATATTTT
TRBD1	-	TRBJ1-1	TRBV9	CASSVAGTGVGRDTEAFF	TGTGCCAGCAGCGTAGCCGGGACAGGGGTCGGGAGGGACACTGAAGCTTTCTTT
TRBD1	few	TRBJ2-1	TRBV7-9	CASSVSTGKNEQFF	TGTGCCAGCAGCGTTTCGACAGGGAAAAATGAGCAGTTCTTC
-	-	TRBJ1-6	TRBV6-5	CASSYYRGGGASPLHF	TGTGCCAGCAGTTACTATCGTGGAGGGGGGGCTTCACCCCTCCACTTT
-	-	TRBJ2-7	TRBV7-9	CASSPAAGASYEQYF	TGTGCCAGCAGCCCAGCGGCAGGGGCGAGCTACGAGCAGTACTTC
-	many	TRBJ2-3	TRBV19	CASSMEAGPDTQYF	TGTGCCAGTAGTATGGAGGCAGGGCCAGATACGCAGTATTTT
-	few	TRBJ2-5	TRBV28	CASSLTQPQETQYF	TGTGCCAGCAGTTTAACACAGCCACAAGAGACCCAGTACTTC
-	many	TRBJ2-3	TRBV7-9	CASSSAGDTQYF	TGTGCCAGCAGTAGTGCGGGGGATACGCAGTATTTT
-	many	TRBJ2-1	TRBV6-2/TRBV6-3	CASTRGVEANEQFF	TGTGCCAGCACCAGGGGTGTTGAGGCGAATGAGCAGTTCTTC
-	few	TRBJ2-1	TRBV9	CASSFQAAPNDEQFF	TGTGCCAGCAGCTTCCAGGCGGCCCCCAATGATGAGCAGTTCTTC
-	few	TRBJ2-3	TRBV19	CASSIVGTDTQYF	TGTGCCAGTAGTATAGTCGGAACAGATACGCAGTATTTT
-	few	TRBJ1-4	TRBV4-1	CASSIPLGGDEKLFF	TGCGCCAGCAGCATTCCGCTGGGGGGGGATGAAAAACTGTTTTTT
TRBD1	-	TRBJ2-7	TRBV11-2	CASSPTEAGQGDEQYF	TGTGCCAGCAGCCCAACGGAAGCGGGACAGGGAGACGAGCAGTACTTC
-	few	TRBJ1-2	TRBV25-1	CASSEDEPLGDGYTF	TGTGCCAGCAGTGAAGATGAGCCCTTAGGGGATGGCTACACCTTC